This is a list of T cell receptor beta chains from one sample in a study of blood T cells in healthy people across ages. MiXCR was run by TCRdb on the 5' RACE reads, yielding one entry per CDR3 protein. The profile shows 500,000 to 650,000 distinct CDR3 sequences, about 27% of them singletons. The same data also contributed to another study, on T cells of mothers and their children.

The sequencing input was blood. These receptors were obtained from a boy aged 2 to 10 in good health. The CDR3 runs from the conserved cysteine through the conserved F or W. A D gene is named only where the DNA matches it firmly. A clone size is listed for some rows: how often the clone was seen (once, few, many), or a class if it is expanded.

v_call: TRBV9; j_call: TRBJ1-3; d_call: .; clone_size: .; cdr3_aa: CASSAGPISGNTIYF; cdr3_nt: TGTGCCAGCAGTGCCGGACCCATCTCTGGAAACACCATATATTTT
v_call: TRBV15; j_call: TRBJ2-3; d_call: TRBD1; clone_size: .; cdr3_aa: CATSTEGASTDTQYF; cdr3_nt: TGTGCCACCAGCACAGAGGGGGCCTCTACGGATACGCAGTATTTT
v_call: TRBV25-1; j_call: TRBJ2-5; d_call: .; clone_size: .; cdr3_aa: CASSEFAGTGETLYF; cdr3_nt: TGTGCCAGCAGTGAGTTCGCGGGAACGGGCGAGACCCTGTACTTC
v_call: TRBV29-1; j_call: TRBJ2-1; d_call: TRBD2; clone_size: few; cdr3_aa: CSSGTSGAEQFF; cdr3_nt: TGCAGCTCGGGGACTAGCGGGGCGGAGCAGTTCTTC
v_call: TRBV18; j_call: TRBJ1-2; d_call: TRBD1; clone_size: .; cdr3_aa: CASSADRGNYGYTF; cdr3_nt: TGTGCCAGCTCAGCCGACAGGGGGAACTATGGCTACACCTTC
v_call: TRBV7-3; j_call: TRBJ1-3; d_call: .; clone_size: .; cdr3_aa: CASSLPRGMSPRRNTIYF; cdr3_nt: TGTGCCAGCAGCCTTCCCCGGGGTATGAGCCCTCGACGAAACACCATATATTTT
v_call: TRBV27; j_call: TRBJ2-5; d_call: .; clone_size: .; cdr3_aa: CASSPTVAGRETQYF; cdr3_nt: TGTGCCAGCAGTCCCACGGTTGCGGGGCGAGAGACCCAGTACTTC
v_call: TRBV7-9; j_call: TRBJ2-5; d_call: .; clone_size: few; cdr3_aa: CASSSRTGGYQETQYF; cdr3_nt: TGTGCCAGCAGCTCCCGGACAGGAGGGTACCAAGAGACCCAGTACTTC
v_call: TRBV29-1; j_call: TRBJ1-2; d_call: .; clone_size: .; cdr3_aa: CSDLGREGYGYTF; cdr3_nt: TGCAGCGACCTGGGACGGGAAGGCTATGGCTACACCTTC
v_call: TRBV7-2; j_call: TRBJ2-2; d_call: .; clone_size: .; cdr3_aa: CASSRIQGSGELFF; cdr3_nt: TGTGCCAGCAGCCGAATACAGGGTTCGGGGGAGCTGTTTTTT
v_call: TRBV3-1; j_call: TRBJ2-6; d_call: TRBD1; clone_size: .; cdr3_aa: CASSQARRTGPSGANVLTF; cdr3_nt: TGTGCCAGCAGCCAAGCTAGGCGGACAGGGCCCTCTGGGGCCAACGTCCTGACTTTC
v_call: TRBV20-1; j_call: TRBJ2-7; d_call: .; clone_size: .; cdr3_aa: CSARDHREIYEQYF; cdr3_nt: TGCAGTGCTAGAGATCACAGGGAAATCTACGAGCAGTACTTC
v_call: TRBV12-3/TRBV12-4; j_call: TRBJ1-1; d_call: TRBD1; clone_size: .; cdr3_aa: CASSPTDRVQLEAFF; cdr3_nt: TGTGCCAGCAGTCCGACCGACAGGGTTCAGTTGGAAGCTTTCTTT
v_call: TRBV12-3/TRBV12-4; j_call: TRBJ1-2; d_call: .; clone_size: .; cdr3_aa: CASSLQGWGYTF; cdr3_nt: TGTGCCAGCAGTTTGCAGGGTTGGGGCTACACCTTC
v_call: TRBV25-1; j_call: TRBJ2-3; d_call: .; clone_size: .; cdr3_aa: CASSELRDTQYF; cdr3_nt: TGTGCCAGCAGTGAATTGCGCGATACGCAGTATTTT